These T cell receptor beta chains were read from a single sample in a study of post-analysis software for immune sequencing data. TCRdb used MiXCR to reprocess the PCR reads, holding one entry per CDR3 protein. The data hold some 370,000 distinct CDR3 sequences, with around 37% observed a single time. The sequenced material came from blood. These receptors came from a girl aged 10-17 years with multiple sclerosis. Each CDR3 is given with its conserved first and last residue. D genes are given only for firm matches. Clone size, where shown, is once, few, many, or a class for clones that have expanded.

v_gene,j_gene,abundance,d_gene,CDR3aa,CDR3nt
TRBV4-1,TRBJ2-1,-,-,CASSQEYMAINNEQFF,TGCGCCAGCAGCCAAGAATATATGGCGATAAACAATGAGCAGTTCTTC
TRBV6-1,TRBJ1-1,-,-,CATTFGENTEAFF,TGTGCCACCACGTTTGGGGAGAACACTGAAGCTTTCTTT
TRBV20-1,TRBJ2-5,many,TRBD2,CSANPPGLMETQYF,TGCAGTGCTAATCCCCCGGGACTAATGGAGACCCAGTACTTC
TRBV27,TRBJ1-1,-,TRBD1,CASSFMDRDEAFF,TGTGCCAGCAGTTTCATGGACAGGGATGAAGCTTTCTTT
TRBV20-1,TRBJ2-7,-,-,CSARARTAQQEPYEQYF,TGCAGTGCTAGAGCGCGGACGGCGCAACAGGAACCCTACGAGCAGTACTTC
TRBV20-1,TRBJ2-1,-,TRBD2,CSARRLAGYNEQFF,TGCAGTGCTAGGAGGCTAGCGGGCTACAATGAGCAGTTCTTC
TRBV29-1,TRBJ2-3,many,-,CSVGISGPGQYF,TGCAGCGTTGGGATATCAGGCCCTGGGCAGTATTTT
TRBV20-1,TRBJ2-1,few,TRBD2,CSARESGGVYNEQFF,TGCAGTGCTAGGGAGAGCGGGGGAGTCTACAATGAGCAGTTCTTC
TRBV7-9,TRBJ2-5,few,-,CASSPRQKETQYF,TGTGCCAGCAGCCCCCGACAGAAAGAGACCCAGTACTTC
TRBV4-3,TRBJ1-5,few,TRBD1,CASSQDRGSGQPQHF,TGCGCCAGCAGCCAAGACAGGGGGTCGGGACAGCCCCAGCATTTT
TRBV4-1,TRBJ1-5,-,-,CASSLSAGANQPQHF,TGCGCCAGCAGCCTTTCGGCCGGGGCGAATCAGCCCCAGCATTTT
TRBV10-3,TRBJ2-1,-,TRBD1,CAIRDRMDYNEQFF,TGTGCCATCAGGGACAGGATGGATTACAATGAGCAGTTCTTC
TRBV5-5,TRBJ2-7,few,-,CASSLDRFSYEQYF,TGTGCCAGCAGCTTGGACAGATTCTCCTACGAGCAGTACTTC
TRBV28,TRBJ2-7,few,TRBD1,CASKPPGTGTYEQYF,TGTGCCAGCAAGCCTCCCGGGACAGGGACCTACGAGCAGTACTTC
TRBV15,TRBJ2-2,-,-,CATSRDRVDTGELFF,TGTGCCACCAGCAGAGATCGGGTTGACACCGGGGAGCTGTTTTTT
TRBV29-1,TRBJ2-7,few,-,CSVLGQGDEQYF,TGCAGCGTCCTGGGGCAGGGTGACGAGCAGTACTTC
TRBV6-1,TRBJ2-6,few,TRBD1,CASSRDRGQVSGANVLTF,TGTGCCAGCAGCAGGGACAGGGGGCAGGTATCTGGGGCCAACGTCCTGACTTTC
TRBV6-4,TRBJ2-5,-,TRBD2,CASSDSLAGAPSQTQYF,TGTGCCAGCAGTGACTCCCTAGCGGGGGCCCCGTCACAGACCCAGTACTTC
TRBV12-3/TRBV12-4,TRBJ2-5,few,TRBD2,CASSLLAGGRETQYF,TGTGCCAGCAGTCTACTAGCGGGGGGGCGAGAGACCCAGTACTTC
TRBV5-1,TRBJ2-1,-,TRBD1,CASSSDRGSAGEQFF,TGCGCCAGCAGCTCCGACAGGGGATCTGCTGGTGAGCAGTTCTTC
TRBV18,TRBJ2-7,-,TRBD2,CASSPTTGLAGGPYEQYF,TGTGCCAGCTCACCTACAACGGGTTTAGCGGGGGGTCCCTACGAGCAGTACTTC
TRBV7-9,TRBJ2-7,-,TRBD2,CASSLDGTREGGEQYF,TGTGCCAGCAGCTTAGACGGGACCCGGGAGGGTGGCGAGCAGTACTTC
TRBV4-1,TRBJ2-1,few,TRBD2,CASSQGGGTSGRYNEQFF,TGCGCCAGCAGCCAAGGAGGGGGGACTAGCGGCCGTTACAATGAGCAGTTCTTC
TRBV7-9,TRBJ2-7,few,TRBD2,CASSSNAAGGRYEQYF,TGTGCCAGCAGCTCAAATGCAGCGGGGGGTAGGTACGAGCAGTACTTC
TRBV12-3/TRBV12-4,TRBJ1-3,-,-,CASSFSSRAPGNTIYF,TGTGCCAGCAGTTTTTCTTCCAGGGCACCCGGAAACACCATATATTTT
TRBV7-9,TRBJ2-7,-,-,CASSFVPGLTPPEQYF,TGTGCCAGCAGCTTTGTTCCAGGGCTAACCCCGCCGGAGCAGTACTTC
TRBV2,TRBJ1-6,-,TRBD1,CASSGGQGARNSPLHF,TGTGCCAGCAGTGGGGGCCAGGGGGCCCGAAATTCACCCCTCCACTTT
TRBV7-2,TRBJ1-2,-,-,CASSNAQLSSGYTF,TGTGCCAGCAGCAATGCACAGCTTTCGAGTGGCTACACCTTC
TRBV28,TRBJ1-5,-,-,CASTEGQGNQPQHF,TGTGCCAGCACCGAAGGGCAGGGCAATCAGCCCCAGCATTTT
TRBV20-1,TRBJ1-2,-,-,CSAPPRGYGYTF,TGCAGTGCCCCCCCGAGGGGCTACGGCTACACCTTC
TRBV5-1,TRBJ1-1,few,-,CASRTYGGGTEAFF,TGCGCCAGCAGGACCTACGGGGGTGGAACTGAAGCTTTCTTT
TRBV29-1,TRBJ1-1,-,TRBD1,CSVLTGGNTEAFF,TGCAGCGTCTTAACAGGGGGGAACACTGAAGCTTTCTTT
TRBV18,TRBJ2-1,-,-,CASSPPRGNYNEQFF,TGTGCCAGCTCACCACCACGGGGGAACTACAATGAGCAGTTCTTC
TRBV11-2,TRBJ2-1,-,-,CASSSMSLEQFF,TGTGCCAGCAGTTCCATGAGTCTAGAGCAGTTCTTC
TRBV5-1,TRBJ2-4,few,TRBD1,CASRGGQGENIQYF,TGCGCCAGCAGAGGGGGACAGGGCGAAAACATTCAGTACTTC
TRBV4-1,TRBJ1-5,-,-,CASSRGANQPQHF,TGCGCCAGCAGCCGAGGGGCCAATCAGCCCCAGCATTTT
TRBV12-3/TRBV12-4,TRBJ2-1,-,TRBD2,CASSEIAGGPGEQFF,TGTGCCAGCAGTGAAATAGCGGGAGGGCCCGGTGAGCAGTTCTTC
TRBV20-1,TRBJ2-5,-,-,CSEWQLQETQYF,TGCAGTGAGTGGCAGCTACAAGAGACCCAGTACTTC
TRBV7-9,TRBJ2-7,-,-,CASSPTRGRRIYEQYF,TGTGCCAGCAGCCCAACCCGGGGAAGGCGGATCTACGAGCAGTACTTC
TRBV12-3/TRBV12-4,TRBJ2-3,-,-,CASSLVGFTDTQYF,TGTGCCAGCAGTTTAGTAGGCTTCACAGATACGCAGTATTTT
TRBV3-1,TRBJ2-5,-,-,CASRARGGETQYF,TGTGCCAGCCGGGCGAGGGGAGGAGAGACCCAGTACTTC
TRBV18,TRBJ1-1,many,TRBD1,CASSPPGQATEAFF,TGTGCCAGCTCACCACCGGGACAGGCTACTGAAGCTTTCTTT